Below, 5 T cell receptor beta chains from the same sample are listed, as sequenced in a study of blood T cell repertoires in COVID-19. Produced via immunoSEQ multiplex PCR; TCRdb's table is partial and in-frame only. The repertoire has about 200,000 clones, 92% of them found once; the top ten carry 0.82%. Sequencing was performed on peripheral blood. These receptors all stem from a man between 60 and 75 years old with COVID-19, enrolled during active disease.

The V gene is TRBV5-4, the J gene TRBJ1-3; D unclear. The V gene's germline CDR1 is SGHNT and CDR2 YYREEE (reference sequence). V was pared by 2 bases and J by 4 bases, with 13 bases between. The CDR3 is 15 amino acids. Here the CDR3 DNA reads TGTGCCAGCAGCTTAGCCGGGAGTCCCGGAAACACCATATATTTT. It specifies CASSLAGSPGNTIYF.

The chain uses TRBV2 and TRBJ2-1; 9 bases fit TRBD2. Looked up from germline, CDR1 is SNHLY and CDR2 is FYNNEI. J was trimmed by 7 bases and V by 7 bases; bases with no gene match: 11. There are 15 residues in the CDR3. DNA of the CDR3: TGTGCCAGCACCCCGGAAGAAGCGGGGGGTAATGAGCAGTTCTTC. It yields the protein CASTPEEAGGNEQFF. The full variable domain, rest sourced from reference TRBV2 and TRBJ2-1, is EPEVTQTPSHQVTQMGQEVILRCVPISNHLYFYWYRQILGQKVEFLVSFYNNEISEKSEIFDDQFSVERPDGSNFTLKIRSTKLEDSAMYFCASTPEEAGGNEQFFGPGTRLTVL.

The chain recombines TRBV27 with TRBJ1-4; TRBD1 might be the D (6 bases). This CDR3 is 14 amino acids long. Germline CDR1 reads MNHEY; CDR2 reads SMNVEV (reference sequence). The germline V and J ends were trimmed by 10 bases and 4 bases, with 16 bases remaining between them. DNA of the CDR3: TGTGCCACCAAGTCTCTCAGGGGTAATGAAAAACTGTTTTTT. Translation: CATKSLRGNEKLFF. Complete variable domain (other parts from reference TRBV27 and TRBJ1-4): EAQVTQNPRYLITVTGKKLTVTCSQNMNHEYMSWYRQDPGLGLRQIYYSMNVEVTDKGDVPEGYKVSRKEKRNFPLILESPSPNQTSLYFCATKSLRGNEKLFFGSGTQLSVL.

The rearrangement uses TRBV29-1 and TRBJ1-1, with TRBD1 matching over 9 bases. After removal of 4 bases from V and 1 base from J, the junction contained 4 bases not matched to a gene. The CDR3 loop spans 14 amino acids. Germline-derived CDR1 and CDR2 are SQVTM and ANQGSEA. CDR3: CSVAMDRGNTEAFF. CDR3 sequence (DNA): TGCAGCGTTGCGATGGACAGGGGGAACACTGAAGCTTTCTTT.

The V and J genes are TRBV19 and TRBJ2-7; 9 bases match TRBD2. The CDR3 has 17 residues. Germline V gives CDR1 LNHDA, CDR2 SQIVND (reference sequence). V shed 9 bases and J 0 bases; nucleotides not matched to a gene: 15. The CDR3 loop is CASRRSGGRSTSYEQYF. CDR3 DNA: TGTGCCAGCCGTCGAAGCGGGGGGCGATCTACCTCCTACGAGCAGTACTTC.